This TCR beta chain was obtained from a study of blood T cells in healthy people across ages. Next came a second PCR, run for about 7 to 12 cycles, which used a sample-barcoded 5' primer along with a J-beta primer mix. TCRdb re-analysed the 5' RACE reads in MiXCR, keeping a single row per CDR3 protein. The sample lists around 970,000 distinct CDR3 sequences, roughly 47% seen once, with 20% to 25% in the top ten. This clonotype was seen a handful of times. From germline, CDR1 is MNHEY and CDR2 SVGAGI. The CDR3 length is 14 residues. Trimming cost V 4 bases and J 1 base, with 11 bases left between them.

The chain combines TRBV6-5 with TRBJ2-7, with D perhaps matching TRBD1 (5 bases). The receptor's source is a woman aged 55-69 years in good health. The sequenced sample was blood. CDR3 residues: CASSLTALSYEQYF. The CDR3 region has the DNA TGTGCCAGCAGTTTGACAGCGTTATCCTACGAGCAGTACTTC.